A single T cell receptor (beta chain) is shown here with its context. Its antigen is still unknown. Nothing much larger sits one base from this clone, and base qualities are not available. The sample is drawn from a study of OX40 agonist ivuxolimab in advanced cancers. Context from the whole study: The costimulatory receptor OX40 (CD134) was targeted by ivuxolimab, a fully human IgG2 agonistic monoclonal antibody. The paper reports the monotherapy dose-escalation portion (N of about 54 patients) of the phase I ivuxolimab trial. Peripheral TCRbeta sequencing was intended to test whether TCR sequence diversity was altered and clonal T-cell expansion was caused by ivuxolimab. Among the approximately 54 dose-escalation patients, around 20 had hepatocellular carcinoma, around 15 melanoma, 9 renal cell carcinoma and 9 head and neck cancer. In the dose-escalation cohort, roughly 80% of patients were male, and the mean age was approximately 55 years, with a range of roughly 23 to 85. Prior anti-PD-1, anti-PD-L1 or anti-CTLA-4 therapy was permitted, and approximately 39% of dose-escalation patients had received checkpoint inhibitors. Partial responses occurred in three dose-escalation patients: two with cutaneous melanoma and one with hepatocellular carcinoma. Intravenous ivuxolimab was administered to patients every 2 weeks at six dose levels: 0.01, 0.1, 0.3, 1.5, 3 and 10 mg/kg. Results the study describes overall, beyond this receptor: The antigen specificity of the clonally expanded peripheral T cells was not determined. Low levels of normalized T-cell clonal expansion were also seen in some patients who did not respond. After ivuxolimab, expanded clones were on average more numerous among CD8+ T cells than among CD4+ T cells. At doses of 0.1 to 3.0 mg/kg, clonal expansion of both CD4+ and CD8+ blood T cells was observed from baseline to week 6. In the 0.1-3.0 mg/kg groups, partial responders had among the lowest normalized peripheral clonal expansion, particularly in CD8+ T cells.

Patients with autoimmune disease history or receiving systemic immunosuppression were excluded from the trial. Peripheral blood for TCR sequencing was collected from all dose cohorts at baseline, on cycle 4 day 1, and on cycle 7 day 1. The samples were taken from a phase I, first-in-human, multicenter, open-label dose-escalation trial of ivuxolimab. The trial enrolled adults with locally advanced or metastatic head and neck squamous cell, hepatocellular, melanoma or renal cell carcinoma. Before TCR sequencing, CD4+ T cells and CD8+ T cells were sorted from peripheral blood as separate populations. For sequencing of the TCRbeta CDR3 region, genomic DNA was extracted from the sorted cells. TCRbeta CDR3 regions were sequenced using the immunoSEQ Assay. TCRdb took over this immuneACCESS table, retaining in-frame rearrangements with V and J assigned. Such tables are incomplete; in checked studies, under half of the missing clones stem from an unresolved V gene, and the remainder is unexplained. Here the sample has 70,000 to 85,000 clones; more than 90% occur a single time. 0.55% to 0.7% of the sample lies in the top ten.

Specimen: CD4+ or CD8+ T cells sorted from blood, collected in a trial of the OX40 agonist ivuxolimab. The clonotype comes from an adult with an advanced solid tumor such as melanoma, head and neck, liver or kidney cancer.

The CDR3 amino acid sequence is: CASSSPQETQYF. Read as DNA, the sequence is TGTGCCAGCAGCTCCCCCCAAGAGACCCAGTACTTC. The chain was built from TRBV5-4 and TRBJ2-5, with the D gene not clear enough to name. The cysteine opens and the phenylalanine closes a CDR3 of 12 amino acids. Left in the record is the CDR3 DNA by itself, 36 bases read in frame from the first base. CDR1 SGHNT and CDR2 YYREEE were looked up in the germline V gene (reference sequence). V is reduced by 3 bases and J by 1 base, leaving a spacing of 4 bases between them.